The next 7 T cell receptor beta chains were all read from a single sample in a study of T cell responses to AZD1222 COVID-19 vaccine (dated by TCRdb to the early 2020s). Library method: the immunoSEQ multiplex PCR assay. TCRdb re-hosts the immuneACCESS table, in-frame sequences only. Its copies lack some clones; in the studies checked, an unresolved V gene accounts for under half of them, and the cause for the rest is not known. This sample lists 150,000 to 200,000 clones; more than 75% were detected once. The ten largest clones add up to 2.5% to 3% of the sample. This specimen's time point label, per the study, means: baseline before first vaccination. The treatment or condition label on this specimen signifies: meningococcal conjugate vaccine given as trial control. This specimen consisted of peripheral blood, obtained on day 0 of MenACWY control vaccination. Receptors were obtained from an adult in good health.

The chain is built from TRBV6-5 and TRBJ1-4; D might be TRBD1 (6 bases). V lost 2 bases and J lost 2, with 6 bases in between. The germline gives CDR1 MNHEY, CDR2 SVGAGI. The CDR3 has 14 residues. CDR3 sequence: CASSYDRTNEKLFF. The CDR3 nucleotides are TGTGCCAGCAGTTACGACAGGACTAATGAAAAACTGTTTTTT.

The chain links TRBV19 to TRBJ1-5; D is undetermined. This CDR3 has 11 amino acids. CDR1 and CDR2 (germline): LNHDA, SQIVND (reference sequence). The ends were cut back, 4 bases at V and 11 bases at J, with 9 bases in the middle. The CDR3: CASSTGVTQHF. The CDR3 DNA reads TGTGCCAGTAGTACTGGGGTGACCCAGCATTTT.

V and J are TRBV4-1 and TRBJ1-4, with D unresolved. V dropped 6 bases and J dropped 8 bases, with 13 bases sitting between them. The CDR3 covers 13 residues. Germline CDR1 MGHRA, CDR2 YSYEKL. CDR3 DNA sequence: TGCGCCAGCAGTCAGTTATTGAGGGAAAAACTGTTTTTT. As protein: CASSQLLREKLFF.

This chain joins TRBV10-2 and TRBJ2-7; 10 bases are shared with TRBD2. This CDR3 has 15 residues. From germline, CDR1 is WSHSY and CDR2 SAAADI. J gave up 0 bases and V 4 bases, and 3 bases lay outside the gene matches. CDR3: CASSALAGVSYEQYF. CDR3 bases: TGCGCCAGCAGTGCGCTAGCGGGAGTCTCCTACGAGCAGTACTTC.

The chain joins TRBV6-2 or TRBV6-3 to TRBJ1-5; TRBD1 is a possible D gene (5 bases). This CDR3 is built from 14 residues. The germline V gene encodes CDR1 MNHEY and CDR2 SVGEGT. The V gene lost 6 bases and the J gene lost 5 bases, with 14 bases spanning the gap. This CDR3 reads CASSGTAIHQPQHF. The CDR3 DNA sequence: TGTGCCAGCAGCGGGACTGCCATCCATCAGCCCCAGCATTTT.

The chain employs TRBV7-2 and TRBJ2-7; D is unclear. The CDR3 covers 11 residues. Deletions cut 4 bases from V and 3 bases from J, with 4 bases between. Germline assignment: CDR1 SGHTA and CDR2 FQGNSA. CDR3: CASSSDYEQYF. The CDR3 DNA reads TGTGCCAGCAGCTCGGACTACGAGCAGTACTTC. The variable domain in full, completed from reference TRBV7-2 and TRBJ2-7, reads GAGVSQSPSNKVTEKGKDVELRCDPISGHTALYWYRQSLGQGLEFLIYFQGNSAPDKSGLPSDRFSAERTGGSVSTLTIQRTQQEDSAVYLCASSSDYEQYFGPGTRLTVT.

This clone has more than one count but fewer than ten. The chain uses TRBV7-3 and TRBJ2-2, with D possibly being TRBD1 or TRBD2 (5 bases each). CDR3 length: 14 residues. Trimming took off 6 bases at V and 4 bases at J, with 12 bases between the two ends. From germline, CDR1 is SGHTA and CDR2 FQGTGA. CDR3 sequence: CASRRGQGTGELFF. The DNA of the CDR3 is TGTGCCAGCAGGAGGGGCCAGGGCACCGGGGAGCTGTTTTTT.